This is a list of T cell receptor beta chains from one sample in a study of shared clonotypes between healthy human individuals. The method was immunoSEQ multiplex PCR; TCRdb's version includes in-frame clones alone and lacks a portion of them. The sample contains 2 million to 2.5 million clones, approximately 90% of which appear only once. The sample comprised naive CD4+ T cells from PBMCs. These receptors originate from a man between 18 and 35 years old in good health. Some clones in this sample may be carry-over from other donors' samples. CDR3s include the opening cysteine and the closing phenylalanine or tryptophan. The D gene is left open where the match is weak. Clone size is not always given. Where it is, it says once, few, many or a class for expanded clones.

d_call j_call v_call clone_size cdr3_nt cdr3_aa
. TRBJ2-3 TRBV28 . TGTGCCAGCAGTTTATGGGCCGGTGACACAGATACGCAGTATTTT CASSLWAGDTDTQYF
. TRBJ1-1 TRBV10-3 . TGTGCCATCAGTGAAGGCCAGAACACTGAAGCTTTCTTT CAISEGQNTEAFF
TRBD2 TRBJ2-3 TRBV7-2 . TGTGCCAGCAGCTCCGATAGCGGGAGCGGAGCAGATACGCAGTATTTT CASSSDSGSGADTQYF
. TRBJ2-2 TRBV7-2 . TGTGCCAGCAGCTTTTTAGTCTCGTTAGGGGACACCGGGGAGCTGTTTTTT CASSFLVSLGDTGELFF
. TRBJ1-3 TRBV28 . TGTGCCAGTCTCCGGGGGACGGGAAACACCATATATTTT CASLRGTGNTIYF
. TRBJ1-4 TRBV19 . TGTGCCAGTACCTCCCGGGGACGCGATGCGAATGAAAAACTGTTTTTT CASTSRGRDANEKLFF
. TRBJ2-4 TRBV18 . TGTGCCAGCTCACCGAAGGAAACGGCCAAAAACATTCAGTACTTC CASSPKETAKNIQYF
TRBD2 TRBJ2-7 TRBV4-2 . TGTGCCAGCAGCCAAGAATTTAAGGGACTAGCGGGATTGTTTTCCTACGAGCAGTACTTC CASSQEFKGLAGLFSYEQYF
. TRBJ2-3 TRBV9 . TGTGCCAGCAGCGCCGACCCGAGTATGGATACGCAGTATTTT CASSADPSMDTQYF
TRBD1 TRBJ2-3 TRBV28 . TGTGCCAGCACCCCTATTGGGACAGGCGGCTCGGATACGCAGTATTTT CASTPIGTGGSDTQYF
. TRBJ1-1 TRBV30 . TGTGCCTGGAGCCTGGGACAAGGCCAGAGAGCTTTCTTT CAWSLGQGQRAFF
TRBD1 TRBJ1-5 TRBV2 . TGTGCCAGCAGTGAACGGCAGGGGGATCAGCCCCAGCATTTT CASSERQGDQPQHF
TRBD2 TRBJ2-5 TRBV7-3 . TGTGCCAGCAGCATACGACTAGCGGGATTCACAGAGACCCAGTACTTC CASSIRLAGFTETQYF
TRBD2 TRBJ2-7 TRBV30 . TGTGCCTGGAGGGCTGGTGGGGCAGGGAGGGGCTACGAGCAGTACTTC CAWRAGGAGRGYEQYF
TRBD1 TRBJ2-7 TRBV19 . TGTGCCAGTAGTAATGACAGGGACACCTACGAGCAGTACTTC CASSNDRDTYEQYF
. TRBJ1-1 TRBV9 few TGTGCCAGCAGCGTTACAAAGAACACTGAAGCTTTCTTT CASSVTKNTEAFF
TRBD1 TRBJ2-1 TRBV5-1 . TGCGCCAGCAGCTTGGTAGGGGGCGGCCATGAGCAGTTCTTC CASSLVGGGHEQFF
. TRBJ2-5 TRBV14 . TGTGCCAGCAGCCCTATCGGAAAACAAGAGACCCAGTACTTC CASSPIGKQETQYF
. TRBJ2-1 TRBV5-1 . TGCGCCAGCAGCGGGAGGGGGCGCGGGAGATACCATGAGCAGTTCTTC CASSGRGRGRYHEQFF
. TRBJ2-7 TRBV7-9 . TGTGCCAGCAGCCTTCCGGGCTACGAGCAGTACTTC CASSLPGYEQYF
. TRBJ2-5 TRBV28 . TGTGCCAGCAGTTTCCGGGCCATTCTGGGAGAGACCCAGTACTTC CASSFRAILGETQYF